This is a list of T cell receptor beta chains from one sample in a study of CD8+ T cells in alopecia areata. Generated by immunoSEQ multiplex PCR, the TCRdb table keeps only in-frame clones and is missing some. The repertoire holds under 200,000 clones, with less than 80% as singletons. Sequencing was performed on CD4+ T cells sorted from blood, taken at week 24, from a patient treated with tofacitinib. These receptors originate from a human donor with alopecia areata. The CDR3 runs from the conserved cysteine through the conserved F or W. D genes are given only for firm matches. Part of the rows lack a size; the others show once, few, many or a class for expanded clones.

clone_size,d_call,j_call,v_call,cdr3_aa,cdr3_nt
.,.,TRBJ1-6,TRBV4-2,CASSGRGQINSPLHF,TGTGCCAGCAGCGGGAGAGGACAAATTAATTCACCCCTCCACTTT
once,.,TRBJ2-3,TRBV11-3,CASSYFSNTQYF,TGTGCCAGCAGCTATTTTAGCAATACGCAGTATTTT
.,TRBD2,TRBJ2-5,TRBV30,CAYNPGLAGKTQYF,TGTGCCTATAACCCAGGACTAGCGGGAAAGACCCAGTACTTC
.,TRBD1,TRBJ1-4,TRBV5-1,CASSDRGGEKLFF,TGCGCCAGCAGCGACAGGGGAGGAGAAAAACTGTTTTTT
.,TRBD2,TRBJ2-5,TRBV5-6,CASIWSGGETQYF,TGTGCCAGCATCTGGTCGGGGGGGGAGACCCAGTACTTC
.,TRBD1,TRBJ2-7,TRBV30,CAAWGTGGSHEQYF,TGTGCCGCTTGGGGGACAGGGGGGTCACACGAGCAGTACTTC
.,.,TRBJ1-4,TRBV20-1,CSALGEKLFF,TGCAGTGCCCTCGGGGAAAAACTGTTTTTT
few,TRBD1,TRBJ1-1,TRBV5-1,CASSPRTGPTEAFF,TGCGCCAGCAGCCCGAGGACAGGACCCACTGAAGCTTTCTTT
.,.,TRBJ2-2,TRBV14,CASSTGAAGELFF,TGTGCCAGCAGCACGGGGGCCGCTGGGGAGCTGTTTTTT
few,.,TRBJ1-2,TRBV25-1,CASSESEGTSYGYTF,TGTGCCAGCAGTGAATCGGAGGGTACTAGCTATGGCTACACCTTC
.,.,TRBJ1-2,TRBV15,CATSRGTGWDGYTF,TGTGCCACCAGCAGAGGAACAGGGTGGGATGGCTACACCTTC
.,TRBD1,TRBJ1-2,TRBV11-2,CASSPGQGGYGYTF,TGTGCCAGCAGCCCGGGACAGGGAGGCTATGGCTACACCTTC
.,.,TRBJ2-5,TRBV30,CAWSVGTKPTGWGGETQYF,TGTGCCTGGAGTGTAGGGACGAAACCAACAGGGTGGGGTGGGGAGACCCAGTACTTC
few,.,TRBJ2-7,TRBV19,CASINRGSYEQYF,TGTGCCAGTATCAATAGGGGCAGCTACGAGCAGTACTTC
.,TRBD1,TRBJ1-5,TRBV4-1,CASSFGDRGGSNQPQHF,TGCGCCAGCAGCTTCGGGGACAGGGGGGGAAGCAATCAGCCCCAGCATTTT
.,.,TRBJ2-3,TRBV5-1,CASSLGGYTDTQYF,TGCGCCAGCAGCTTGGGCGGATACACAGATACGCAGTATTTT
.,.,TRBJ2-1,TRBV15,CATSREKRDYNEQFF,TGTGCCACCAGCAGAGAAAAAAGAGACTACAATGAGCAGTTCTTC
few,.,TRBJ1-1,TRBV30,CASYGFMNTEAFF,TGTGCATCTTACGGATTTATGAACACTGAAGCTTTCTTT
.,.,TRBJ2-5,TRBV5-1,CASSLVPGETQYF,TGCGCCAGCAGCTTGGTACCGGGGGAGACCCAGTACTTC
.,.,TRBJ1-1,TRBV27,CASSLSFVGATFF,TGTGCCAGCAGTTTATCTTTTGTGGGGGCGACTTTCTTT
.,.,TRBJ2-2,TRBV29-1,CSVGWQLNTGELFF,TGCAGCGTTGGTTGGCAGCTGAACACCGGGGAGCTGTTTTTT
few,.,TRBJ1-1,TRBV6-5,CASRTLGGRAEAFF,TGTGCCAGCAGGACTCTAGGGGGTAGAGCTGAAGCTTTCTTT
.,.,TRBJ2-5,TRBV11-2,CASSLITRAYETQYF,TGTGCCAGCAGCTTAATCACCCGGGCGTACGAGACCCAGTACTTC
.,.,TRBJ2-5,TRBV6-5,CASSELIETQYF,TGTGCCAGCAGTGAATTGATAGAGACCCAGTACTTC
few,.,TRBJ1-2,TRBV2,CASSQGGPNYGYTF,TGTGCCAGCAGTCAGGGTGGACCTAACTATGGCTACACCTTC
.,.,TRBJ1-5,TRBV6-6,CASSYLGQPQHF,TGTGCCAGCAGTTATCTGGGTCAGCCCCAGCATTTT
few,.,TRBJ2-1,TRBV19,CASSRFRPQSSYNEQFF,TGTGCCAGTAGTCGTTTTCGGCCCCAGAGCTCCTACAATGAGCAGTTCTTC
.,TRBD2,TRBJ2-1,TRBV30,CACLWARGGNEQFF,TGTGCCTGCCTTTGGGCGCGGGGGGGCAATGAGCAGTTCTTC
.,.,TRBJ1-5,TRBV27,CASSLVGSNQPQHF,TGTGCCAGCAGTTTGGTCGGTAGCAATCAGCCCCAGCATTTT
.,TRBD1,TRBJ2-1,TRBV30,CAWSVATGGNNEQFF,TGTGCCTGGAGTGTCGCTACAGGGGGAAACAATGAGCAGTTCTTC
.,TRBD1,TRBJ2-3,TRBV9,CASTTGSPRTDTQYF,TGTGCCAGCACGACAGGGAGCCCCCGCACAGATACGCAGTATTTT
.,.,TRBJ2-5,TRBV2,CASSRGPQETQYF,TGTGCCAGCAGCAGGGGTCCCCAAGAGACCCAGTACTTC
.,.,TRBJ1-2,TRBV29-1,CSVFQTPGYTF,TGCAGCGTCTTCCAGACCCCTGGCTACACCTTC
.,TRBD1,TRBJ1-5,TRBV2,CASRGDSYSNQPQHF,TGTGCCAGCAGGGGGGACAGTTATAGCAATCAGCCCCAGCATTTT
few,.,TRBJ1-5,TRBV28,CASSPTRSSNQPQHF,TGTGCCAGCAGCCCTACAAGAAGTAGCAATCAGCCCCAGCATTTT
.,.,TRBJ2-1,TRBV9,CASSVGVGLTDEQFF,TGTGCCAGCAGCGTAGGGGTGGGGTTGACGGATGAGCAGTTCTTC
.,.,TRBJ2-2,TRBV15,CATRDATANTGELFF,TGTGCCACCAGGGATGCGACCGCGAACACCGGGGAGCTGTTTTTT
.,.,TRBJ2-7,TRBV30,CAWGPQGYEQYF,TGTGCCTGGGGTCCACAGGGCTACGAGCAGTACTTC
.,.,TRBJ1-6,TRBV5-1,CASSFDGLSRQNSPLHF,TGCGCCAGCAGCTTCGATGGGTTAAGTCGGCAAAATTCACCCCTCCACTTT
few,.,TRBJ1-2,TRBV29-1,CSASFPGQTNYGYTF,TGCAGCGCGTCGTTCCCGGGACAAACTAACTATGGCTACACCTTC
.,.,TRBJ1-2,TRBV20-1,CSAQENYGYTF,TGCAGTGCTCAAGAGAACTATGGCTACACCTTC
.,.,TRBJ2-2,TRBV29-1,CSVQPGAGELFF,TGCAGCGTCCAACCCGGGGCCGGGGAGCTGTTTTTT
few,.,TRBJ1-5,TRBV5-1,CASSPGDSNQPQHF,TGCGCCAGCAGCCCCGGGGATAGCAATCAGCCCCAGCATTTT
.,.,TRBJ1-2,TRBV29-1,CSAPSKGRGESGYTF,TGCAGCGCCCCCTCAAAAGGGCGGGGAGAGTCTGGCTACACCTTC
few,TRBD1,TRBJ1-2,TRBV25-1,CASHGGTGRMYGYTF,TGTGCCAGCCACGGGGGGACAGGGAGGATGTATGGCTACACCTTC
.,.,TRBJ2-6,TRBV11-2,CASSAGRGSGANVLTF,TGTGCCAGCAGCGCGGGACGGGGCTCTGGGGCCAACGTCCTGACTTTC
once,TRBD1,TRBJ1-6,TRBV5-1,CASSWDRNNSPLHF,TGCGCCAGCAGCTGGGACAGAAATAATTCACCCCTCCACTTT
.,.,TRBJ2-7,TRBV5-1,CASSPDGINNEQYF,TGCGCCAGCAGCCCGGACGGAATAAACAACGAGCAGTACTTC
.,.,TRBJ1-2,TRBV6-5,CACSPGRDYGYTF,TGTGCCTGCAGTCCAGGAAGGGACTATGGCTACACCTTC
.,.,TRBJ2-7,TRBV25-1,CASSGRLTSTYEQYF,TGTGCCAGCAGCGGACGGCTGACCTCTACCTACGAGCAGTACTTC
.,.,TRBJ2-7,TRBV5-1,CASSLAGNGEQYF,TGCGCCAGCAGCTTGGCCGGGAATGGCGAGCAGTACTTC
once,TRBD1,TRBJ1-5,TRBV11-2,CASSSHHDRGISNQPQHF,TGTGCCAGCAGCTCCCACCACGACAGGGGGATTAGCAATCAGCCCCAGCATTTT
few,.,TRBJ1-2,TRBV5-1,CASSTQGVGLDGYTF,TGCGCCAGCAGCACTCAGGGTGTAGGGCTAGATGGCTACACCTTC
.,.,TRBJ2-7,TRBV28,CASSLTKVYEQYF,TGTGCCAGCAGTTTAACGAAGGTTTACGAGCAGTACTTC
once,.,TRBJ1-2,TRBV6-1,CASSLSEAYPYGYTF,TGTGCCAGCAGCCTAAGTGAAGCCTACCCCTATGGCTACACCTTC
.,TRBD2,TRBJ2-1,TRBV7-2,CASSLEGLATNEQFF,TGTGCCAGCAGCTTAGAGGGACTAGCGACGAATGAGCAGTTCTTC
.,TRBD1,TRBJ2-1,TRBV15,CATSRDMGTGYNYNEQFF,TGTGCCACCAGCAGAGATATGGGGACAGGGTATAACTACAATGAGCAGTTCTTC
.,.,TRBJ2-7,TRBV6-6,CASREQGSSYEQYF,TGTGCCAGCAGGGAACAGGGAAGCTCCTACGAGCAGTACTTC
.,.,TRBJ2-3,TRBV4-1,CASSPRFPIVDSTDTQYF,TGCGCCAGCAGCCCCCGCTTTCCGATTGTTGACAGCACAGATACGCAGTATTTT